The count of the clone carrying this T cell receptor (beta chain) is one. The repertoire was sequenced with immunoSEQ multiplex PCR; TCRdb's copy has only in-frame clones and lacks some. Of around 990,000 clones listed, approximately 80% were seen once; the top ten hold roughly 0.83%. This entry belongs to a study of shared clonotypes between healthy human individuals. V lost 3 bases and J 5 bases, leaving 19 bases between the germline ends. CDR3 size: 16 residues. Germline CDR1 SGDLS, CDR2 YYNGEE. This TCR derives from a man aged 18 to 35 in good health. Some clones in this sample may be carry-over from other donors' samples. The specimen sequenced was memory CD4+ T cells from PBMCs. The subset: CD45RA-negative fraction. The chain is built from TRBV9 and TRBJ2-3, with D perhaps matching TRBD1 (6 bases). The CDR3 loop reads CASSALGGVFGDTQYF. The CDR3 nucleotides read TGTGCCAGCAGCGCACTTGGGGGCGTCTTTGGAGATACGCAGTATTTT.